What follows is one T cell receptor (beta chain) and its context. No antigen is known for it. The sample comes from a study of T cells in narcolepsy. Study-wide findings and caveats: Blood of same and different patients, but not healthy controls, reportedly held recurring autoreactive clonotypes.

Trimming removed 1 base from V and 7 bases from J; junction bases left unmatched: 3. This CDR3 comprises 13 residues. Germline CDR1 GTSNPN, CDR2 SVGIG (reference sequence). This table comes from immunoSEQ multiplex PCR, and its TCRdb copy is limited to in-frame clones, with some not included. The repertoire holds about 40,000 clones, 70% to 90% seen once, with roughly 1.2% in the top ten. V usage is TRBV30 and J usage is TRBJ1-5; 8 bases line up with TRBD1. The source of this sequence is a human donor with narcolepsy. Material: CD45RA- memory CD4+ T cells from PBMCs. DNA of the CDR3: TGTGCCTGGAGTGGGACAGGGCAACAGCCCCAGCATTTT. This codes for CAWSGTGQQPQHF. Combining the CDR3 with reference TRBV30 and TRBJ1-5 gives the whole variable domain SQTIHQWPATLVQPVGSPLSLECTVEGTSNPNLYWYRQAAGRGLQLLFYSVGIGQISSEVPQNLSASRPQDRQFILSSKKLLLSDSGFYLCAWSGTGQQPQHFGDGTRLSIL.